Here is one T cell receptor (beta chain) with its context. Clones were sequenced by immunoSEQ multiplex PCR, and TCRdb holds only the in-frame ones, with some missing. The repertoire holds about 190,000 clones, with roughly 88% as singletons. The V end was cut by 2 bases, the J end by 0 bases, with 4 bases between. The CDR3 loop spans 13 amino acids. The V gene's germline CDR1 is LNHDA and CDR2 SQIVND (reference sequence). The data are from a study of T cell responses to AZD1222 COVID-19 vaccine. The sample was peripheral blood, taken on day 0 of AZD1222 vaccination. This TCR was sampled from an adult in good health. The chain has TRBV19 and TRBJ1-1; no definite D call. CDR3 in amino acids: CASSINLNTEAFF. DNA for the CDR3: TGTGCCAGTAGTATAAACCTGAACACTGAAGCTTTCTTT.